One sample yielded the 25 T cell receptor beta chains listed below, sequenced in a study of blood T cells in healthy people across ages. For the second PCR, which ran for roughly 6 to 12 cycles, a sample-barcoded 5' primer and a J-beta primer mix were used. TCRdb processed the 5' RACE reads anew with MiXCR; each CDR3 protein has one entry. The sample lists 700,000 to 1,000,000 distinct CDR3 sequences; roughly 44% were seen once. Sequenced: blood. The receptor set was obtained from a man between 60 and 75 years old in good health.

This clonotype has only a few counts. The CDR3 nucleotides are TGTGCCAGCAGCTCGGAACTTTACAATGAGCAGTTCTTC. This encodes CASSSELYNEQFF. The chain recombines TRBV7-9 with TRBJ2-1, with D unresolved. Trimming shortened V by 4 bases and J by 4 bases, and 8 bases separated the two germline ends. The CDR3 has 13 residues. Germline lookup yields CDR1 SEHNR and CDR2 FQNEAQ (reference sequence).

The V call is TRBV7-2, the J call TRBJ1-4; weak D call: TRBD1 (6 bases). CDR1 SGHTA and CDR2 FQGNSA come from the germline V gene. The V end was cut by 6 bases, the J end by 5 bases, with 13 bases between. The CDR3 consists of 14 residues. The CDR3 protein is CASSKGGLNEKLFF. Here the CDR3 DNA reads TGTGCCAGCAGTAAGGGGGGTCTCAATGAAAAACTGTTTTTT. Full variable domain (rest looked up from reference TRBV7-2 and TRBJ1-4): GAGVSQSPSNKVTEKGKDVELRCDPISGHTALYWYRQSLGQGLEFLIYFQGNSAPDKSGLPSDRFSAERTGGSVSTLTIQRTQQEDSAVYLCASSKGGLNEKLFFGSGTQLSVL.

The genes are TRBV20-1 and TRBJ1-5; tentatively, D is TRBD1 (6 bases). This CDR3 is 15 amino acids long. CDR1 and CDR2 from the germline V gene are DFQATT and SNEGSKA (reference sequence). The V end was cut by 6 bases, the J end by 1 base, with 16 bases between. This CDR3 is CSAPLGAQSNQPQHF. The CDR3 nucleotides read TGCAGTGCCCCCTTGGGGGCTCAAAGCAATCAGCCCCAGCATTTT.

The V and J genes are TRBV2 and TRBJ2-7, with 10 nucleotides matching TRBD2. TRBJ2-5 explains the end of the DNA better; the J call may be wrong. The CDR3 sequence is 15 residues long. Germline V gene data show CDR1 as SNHLY and CDR2 as FYNNEI. CDR3 nucleotide sequence: TGTGCCATCCCGCATCTAGCGGGGGTGAAAGAGACCCAGTACTTC. This gives the protein CAIPHLAGVKETQYF.

This clonotype showed up just a few times. This rearrangement joins TRBV5-1 to TRBJ1-4; perhaps TRBD1 as D (5 bases). V was shortened by 2 bases and J by 3 bases, with 11 bases between the two germline ends. Germline values: CDR1 SGHRS, CDR2 YFSETQ. This CDR3 is 15 amino acids long. Written as DNA, the CDR3 is TGCGCCAGCAGCTTCGGGGGTTCGGCTAATGAAAAACTGTTTTTT. It yields the protein CASSFGGSANEKLFF.

The chain carries TRBV20-1 and TRBJ2-7, with a tentative D call TRBD2 (5 bases). Per germline, CDR1 DFQATT and CDR2 SNEGSKA (reference sequence). The CDR3 spans 12 residues. V gave up 1 base and J gave up 4 bases, with 8 bases separating them. CDR3 nucleotides: TGCAGTGCTAGAGGCGGCGGGTACGAGCAGTACTTC. Amino acids: CSARGGGYEQYF.

This clonotype was seen a handful of times. The rearrangement links TRBV7-9 to TRBJ2-5; D not resolved. The CDR3 is 11 amino acids. The germline V and J ends were trimmed by 2 bases and 5 bases, with 3 bases remaining between them. Per the germline V gene, CDR1 is SEHNR and CDR2 is FQNEAQ (reference sequence). The DNA of the CDR3 is TGTGCCAGCAGCTTATACGAGACCCAGTACTTC. Protein product: CASSLYETQYF.

This clonotype was seen more than once but under ten times. The chain recombines TRBV5-1 with TRBJ2-5, with 7 positions matching TRBD2. The V and J ends lost 1 base and 11 bases, in that order; junction bases with no gene match: 11. This CDR3 comprises 14 residues. Germline V gene lookup returns CDR1 SGHRS and CDR2 YFSETQ. CDR3 region: CASSLSSGGTEQYF. DNA for the CDR3: TGCGCCAGCAGCTTGTCTAGCGGAGGGACGGAGCAGTACTTC. Using reference TRBV5-1 and TRBJ2-5 for the parts outside the CDR3, the full variable domain is KAGVTQTPRYLIKTRGQQVTLSCSPISGHRSVSWYQQTPGQGLQFLFEYFSETQRNKGNFPGRFSGRQFSNSRSEMNVSTLELGDSALYLCASSLSSGGTEQYFGPGTRLLVL.

The chain combines TRBV6-5 with TRBJ2-7; no clear D gene. The CDR3 spans 16 residues. CDR1 is MNHEY, CDR2 SVGAGI, per germline. Trimming stripped 0 bases from V and 0 bases from J, with 12 bases between. The CDR3 region has the DNA TGTGCCAGCAGTTACTCCCCTAGGGCCAGCTCCTACGAGCAGTACTTC. As protein: CASSYSPRASSYEQYF.

This clonotype has only a few counts. J is TRBJ2-1 and V is TRBV27; either TRBD1 or TRBD2 may fit D (5 bases each). This CDR3 is built from 16 residues. Germline-derived CDR1 and CDR2 are MNHEY and SMNVEV (reference sequence). V was clipped by 7 bases and J by 1 base, with 17 bases between them. This chain's CDR3 is CASTQGMGDSYNEQFF. The DNA for the CDR3 is TGTGCCAGCACTCAAGGAATGGGGGATTCCTACAATGAGCAGTTCTTC.

This sequence joins TRBV6-2 or TRBV6-3 and TRBJ2-4, with D maybe TRBD2 (6 bases). The CDR3 is 11 amino acids. Looked up from germline, CDR1 is MNHEY and CDR2 is SVGEGT. V shed 8 bases and J shed 13 bases, with 15 bases lying between them. The CDR3 loop reads CASGYWGEQYF. Written as DNA, the CDR3 is TGTGCCAGCGGATACTGGGGGGAGCAGTACTTC.

The V gene is TRBV29-1, the J gene TRBJ1-2, with 7 bases matching TRBD1. V trimming: 3 bases; J trimming: 4 bases; junction bases outside the gene matches: 8. Germline V CDR1 and CDR2: SQVTM, ANQGSEA. The CDR3 contains 14 residues. Here the CDR3 reads CSVEPPGQPYGYTF. The DNA of the CDR3 is TGCAGCGTTGAGCCCCCGGGACAGCCCTATGGCTACACCTTC.

This clonotype has only a few counts. The V and J genes are TRBV29-1 and TRBJ1-2; no clear D gene. Trimming shortened V by 5 bases and J by 7 bases, and 8 bases separated the two germline ends. The CDR3 has 10 amino acids. Germline V gives CDR1 SQVTM, CDR2 ANQGSEA. The CDR3 bases are TGCAGCGTTTACAAGGCTGGCTACACCTTC. Amino acids: CSVYKAGYTF.

This clonotype appeared many times. The V gene is TRBV12-3 or TRBV12-4, the J gene TRBJ1-2; D might be TRBD1 (6 bases). V dropped 6 bases and J dropped 2 bases, with 13 bases sitting between them. The CDR3 is 14 amino acids. CDR3 DNA: TGTGCCAGCAGGCCCAGGGGCACCAACTATGGCTACACCTTC. Translation gives CASRPRGTNYGYTF.

J is TRBJ2-5 and V is TRBV11-2; D remains unclear. CDR1 and CDR2 from the germline V gene are SGHAT and FQNNGV. V was clipped by 4 bases and J by 5 bases, with 11 bases between them. The length of the CDR3 is 13 residues. The CDR3 coding sequence is TGTGCCAGCAGCTCGTTGTATGGGGAGACCCAGTACTTC. Translation gives CASSSLYGETQYF.

The gene calls are TRBV3-1 and TRBJ2-1; D remains ambiguous. Trimming stripped 4 bases from V and 9 bases from J, with 16 bases between. Germline CDR1 reads LGHDT; CDR2 reads YNNKEL (reference sequence). The CDR3 runs to 14 residues. CDR3 protein: CASSPGLALGEQFF. CDR3 coding DNA: TGTGCCAGCAGCCCCGGTTTGGCTTTAGGTGAGCAGTTCTTC.

In its sample, this clonotype was seen a few times. The chain combines TRBV6-5 with TRBJ2-3, with 9 nucleotides matching TRBD2. CDR3 size: 16 residues. J gave up 1 base and V 6 bases, and 8 bases lay outside the gene matches. CDR1 and CDR2 from the germline V gene are MNHEY and SVGAGI. The CDR3 DNA sequence: TGTGCCAGCAGCAGATTAGCGGGGGTCCGCACAGATACGCAGTATTTT. Translation: CASSRLAGVRTDTQYF.

The chain is built from TRBV5-1 and TRBJ2-5, with a weak D call TRBD2 (5 bases). With 0 bases removed from V and 11 bases from J, the gap between germline ends came to 20 bases. Germline V gene sequence: CDR1 SGHRS, CDR2 YFSETQ. The CDR3 loop spans 15 amino acids. The CDR3 DNA is TGCGCCAGCAGCTTGGAACTCGGGGTCTCCTACAAGCAGTACTTC. As protein: CASSLELGVSYKQYF.

This clonotype was seen only a few times. V is TRBV12-3 or TRBV12-4 and J is TRBJ2-7; D remains unclear. The CDR3 runs to 12 residues. Deletions cut 8 bases from V and 3 bases from J, with 11 bases between. CDR3 loop: CASCVYGYEQYF. The CDR3 DNA sequence: TGTGCCAGCTGCGTTTATGGCTACGAGCAGTACTTC.

V is TRBV3-1 and J is TRBJ2-7, with D tentatively TRBD2 (6 bases). V was clipped by 4 bases and J by 0 bases, with 13 bases between them. This CDR3 has 15 amino acids. The germline V gene has CDR1 LGHDT and CDR2 YNNKEL (reference sequence). The CDR3, as DNA: TGTGCCAGCAGCCTAGAGGGACTCTTCTCCTACGAGCAGTACTTC. It specifies CASSLEGLFSYEQYF.

The rearrangement uses TRBV5-1 and TRBJ2-1, with 10 bases fitting TRBD2. The length of the CDR3 is 15 residues. V dropped 4 bases and J dropped 5; count of bases not matched to a gene: 6. Germline V gene data show CDR1 as SGHRS and CDR2 as YFSETQ. The CDR3 is CASSLGLAENNEQFF. The CDR3 nucleotides read TGCGCCAGCAGCCTCGGACTAGCGGAAAACAATGAGCAGTTCTTC.

This clonotype was observed once. V is TRBV2 and J is TRBJ1-1; a weak D match, TRBD1 (5 bases). CDR1 SNHLY and CDR2 FYNNEI come from the germline V gene. Trimming cost V 6 bases and J 13 bases, with 15 bases left between them. The CDR3 is made up of 11 amino acids. CDR3 in DNA: TGTGCCAGCAGGGGGGACTCTCTAGTTTTCTTT. As protein: CASRGDSLVFF.

This clonotype has just a few counts. The chain links TRBV20-1 to TRBJ2-7, with a possible D match to TRBD1 (5 bases). With 5 bases removed from V and 0 bases from J, the gap between germline ends came to 17 bases. Per the germline V gene, CDR1 is DFQATT and CDR2 is SNEGSKA (reference sequence). This CDR3 region has 15 residues. The CDR3 DNA reads TGCAGTGCTCTAAACCAGGGAAGACCCTCCTACGAGCAGTACTTC. This sequence encodes CSALNQGRPSYEQYF.

The V gene is TRBV18, the J gene TRBJ2-3, with D perhaps given as TRBD1 or TRBD2 (5 bases each). Looked up from germline, CDR1 is KGHSH and CDR2 is LQKENI. This CDR3 has 14 residues. V lost 3 bases to trimming and J lost 2 bases, with 9 bases between them. In DNA form, the CDR3 reads TGTGCCAGCTCACCGGGGGTACCCACAGATACGCAGTATTTT. Translation: CASSPGVPTDTQYF.

CDR3 loop: CATSHGTFPDNEQFF. The CDR3 nucleotides are TGTGCCACCAGCCATGGGACATTCCCGGACAATGAGCAGTTCTTC. The chain couples TRBV15 to TRBJ2-1; D may be TRBD1 (6 bases). V lost 5 bases and J 5 bases, leaving 16 bases between the germline ends. Germline-derived CDR1 and CDR2 are LNHNV and YYDKDF (reference sequence). The CDR3 sequence is 15 residues long.